This T cell receptor (beta chain) was sequenced in a study of shared clonotypes between healthy human individuals (TCRdb year 2020). Context from the whole study: A few men and a couple of women, aged 18 to 49 years, made up the cohort. Per donor, three plates each were used for CD4 naive and CD4 memory, two for CD8 naive, and one for CD8 memory. Blood TCR repertoires of about five healthy adults were deeply sequenced to estimate repertoire size and the extent of clonotype sharing between individuals. Different laboratories and diverse techniques were used to prepare libraries and sequence TCR repertoires, to increase sequencing depth and limit assay-specific biases. Each donor's leukapheresis produced roughly between roughly 0.85 and 9 billion PBMCs. The study at large found these results: Higher generation probabilities were observed for clonotypes shared by all four sorted-subset donors than for non-shared clonotypes. Larger estimated clonotype richness was generally found for naive subsets than for memory subsets. Based on pairwise subsampling, the degree of clonotype sharing among donors was expected to be affected by sequencing depth. Sampling was limited to blood, and TCR repertoires in tissue likely differ from TCR repertoires in blood. Across four donors, approximately 5% of naive CD4, 3.5% of naive CD8, approximately 2.5% of memory CD4, and 0.4% to 0.45% of memory CD8 clonotypes were shared. The genetic and exposure-history diversity represented was limited by the small number of donors. Incomplete sequencing was indicated by rarefaction of sorted-subset datasets, despite the large sequencing depth.

Healthy HIV-negative adults with no recently reported acute infections or vaccinations were included as donors. Every donor was a Caucasian adult living in Nashville, Tennessee, USA. CD4+ T cells were enriched by magnetic negative selection; naive cells were then positively selected on CD45RA, and the negative fraction formed the memory subset. Blood was collected by leukapheresis, and PBMCs were isolated by Ficoll-Histopaque density gradient centrifugation and then cryopreserved in liquid nitrogen vapor phase. Purity and quantity of every magnetically sorted T cell population were checked by analytical flow cytometry. From each sorted fraction, genomic DNA was isolated and quantified by UV absorbance on a Nanodrop 2000c. Germline trimming: 3 bases from V, 4 bases from J; junction bases outside gene matches: 9. Including cysteine and phenylalanine, the CDR3 has 16 amino acids. Only the CDR3 DNA is retained, 48 bases long and in frame from the first base. Taken from the germline V gene, the CDR1 and CDR2 loops are MDHEN and SYDVKM.

TCR CDR3 regions were amplified from genomic DNA by multiplex PCR using the deep immunoSEQ assay. Extracted genomic DNA from each cell subset was distributed evenly across all wells of several immunoSEQ 96-well plates, and each plate was treated as a replicate. For sorted subsets, each replicate PCR was loaded with about 200 ng genomic DNA, equivalent to 30,000 to 35,000 T cell genomes. Purified libraries were quantified with a Qubit 3.0 fluorometer, sized on a Bioanalyzer 2100, and re-quantified with the KAPA Library Quantification kit. Each immunoSEQ 96-well plate was sequenced on its own single-read 150-cycle Illumina NextSeq 550 flow cell. In the paper's pipeline: Because only junctional sequences without quality scores were contained in the immunoSEQ output, filtering matching that applied to full-length reads could not be performed. To assign V/J genes and CDR3, sequences were annotated against IMGT germline references using PyIR, a Python wrapper for IgBLAST v1.9. Reads with weak V/J assignments (E-value above 1e-6), missing CDR3, stop codons, out-of-frame junctions, or ambiguous translated residues were removed. V3J clonotypes were defined as sequences sharing an identical inferred V gene, J gene, and CDR3 amino acid sequence. The percentage overlap between two repertoires was calculated by dividing the number of shared unique clonotypes by the size of the smaller repertoire. Richness of each repertoire was evaluated using RTK rarefaction, the Chao1 estimator, and Recon v2.1 estimates of unobserved clonotypes. OLGA was used to compute generation probabilities for all TCRbeta clonotypes that the gDNA method yielded from four donors. TCRdb carries this immuneACCESS record with in-frame sequences only. Its versions omit some clonotypes, under half of them owing to an unresolved V gene in the studies checked, with the rest unexplained. V, J and clone size were drawn from that table, and D and trimming were deduced from the DNA. The sample includes 800,000 to 1,200,000 clones, with about four fifths observed a single time. The ten largest make up 0.4% to 0.55% of the sample.

To note about this clone: Its cognate antigen has yet to be identified. Base qualities are missing; no much larger clone stands one base away.

The sequence is built from TRBV28 and TRBJ2-5, with 9 middle bases fitting TRBD1. This receptor was identified in a man between 18 and 35 years old in good health. Some clones in this sample may be carry-over from other donors' samples. The sequenced sample consisted of memory CD4+ T cells from PBMCs. The cell subset or site label corresponds to: CD45RA-negative fraction. The CDR3: CASSFHYRDRAETQYF. The nucleotide sequence is given as TGTGCCAGCAGTTTCCACTACCGGGACAGGGCAGAGACCCAGTACTTC. Where the CDR3 stops, the reference TRBV28 and TRBJ2-5 genes take over; the full variable domain is DVKVTQSSRYLVKRTGEKVFLECVQDMDHENMFWYRQDPGLGLRLIYFSYDVKMKEKGDIPEGYSVSREKKERFSLILESASTNQTSMYLCASSFHYRDRAETQYFGPGTRLLVL.